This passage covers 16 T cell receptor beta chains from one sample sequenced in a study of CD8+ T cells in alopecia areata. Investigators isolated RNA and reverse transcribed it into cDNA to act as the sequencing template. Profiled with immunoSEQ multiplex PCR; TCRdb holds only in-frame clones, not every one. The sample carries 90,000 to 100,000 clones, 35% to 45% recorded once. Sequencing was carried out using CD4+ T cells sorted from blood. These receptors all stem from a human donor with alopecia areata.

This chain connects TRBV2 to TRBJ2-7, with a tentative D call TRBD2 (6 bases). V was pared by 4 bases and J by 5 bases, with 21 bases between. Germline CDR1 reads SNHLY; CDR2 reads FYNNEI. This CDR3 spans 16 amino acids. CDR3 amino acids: CASSGGRRREFDEQYF. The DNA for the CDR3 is TGTGCCAGCAGTGGGGGGAGAAGGAGGGAGTTTGACGAGCAGTACTTC.

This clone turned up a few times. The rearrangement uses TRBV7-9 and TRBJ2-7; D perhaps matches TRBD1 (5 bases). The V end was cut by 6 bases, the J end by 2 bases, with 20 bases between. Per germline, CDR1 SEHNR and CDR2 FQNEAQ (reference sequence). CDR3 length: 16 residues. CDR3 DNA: TGTGCCAGCAGTTACCCCTCAGGATTAGGGGCCTACGAGCAGTACTTC. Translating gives CASSYPSGLGAYEQYF.

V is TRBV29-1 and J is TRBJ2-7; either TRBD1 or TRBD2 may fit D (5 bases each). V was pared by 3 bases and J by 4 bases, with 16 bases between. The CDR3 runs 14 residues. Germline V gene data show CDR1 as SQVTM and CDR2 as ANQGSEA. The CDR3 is CSVERPGEGYEQYF. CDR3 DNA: TGCAGCGTTGAGCGCCCCGGCGAGGGGTACGAGCAGTACTTC.

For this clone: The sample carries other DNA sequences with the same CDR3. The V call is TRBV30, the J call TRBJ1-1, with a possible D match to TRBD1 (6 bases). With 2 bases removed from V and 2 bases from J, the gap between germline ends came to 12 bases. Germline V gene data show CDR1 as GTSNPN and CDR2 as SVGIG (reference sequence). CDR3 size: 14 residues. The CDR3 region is CAWSTGRGNTEAFF. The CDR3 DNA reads TGTGCCTGGAGTACGGGCAGGGGTAACACTGAAGCTTTCTTT.

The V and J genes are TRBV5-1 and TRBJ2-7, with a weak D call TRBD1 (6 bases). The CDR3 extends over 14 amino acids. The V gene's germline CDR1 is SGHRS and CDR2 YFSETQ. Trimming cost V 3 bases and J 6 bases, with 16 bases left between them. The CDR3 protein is CASSSLLGAREQYF. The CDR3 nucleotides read TGCGCCAGCAGCTCCCTCTTGGGGGCGCGCGAGCAGTACTTC.

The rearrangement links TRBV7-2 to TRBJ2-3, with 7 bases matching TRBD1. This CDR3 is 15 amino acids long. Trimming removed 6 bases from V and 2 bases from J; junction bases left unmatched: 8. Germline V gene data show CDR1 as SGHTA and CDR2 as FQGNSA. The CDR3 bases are TGTGCCAGCAGAAAAGACGGGACAGACACAGATACGCAGTATTTT. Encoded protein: CASRKDGTDTDTQYF.

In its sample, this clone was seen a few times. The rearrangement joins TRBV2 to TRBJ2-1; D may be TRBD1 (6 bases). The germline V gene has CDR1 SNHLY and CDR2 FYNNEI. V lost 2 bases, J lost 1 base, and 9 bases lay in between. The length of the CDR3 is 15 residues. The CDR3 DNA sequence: TGTGCCAGCAGTGAAACCAGGGGATCCTACAATGAGCAGTTCTTC. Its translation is CASSETRGSYNEQFF.

The CDR3 region is CASSSHYPPDTQYF. The CDR3, as DNA: TGTGCCAGCAGCTCCCATTACCCCCCAGATACGCAGTATTTT. The gene calls are TRBV14 and TRBJ2-3; no clear D gene. V was cut by 5 bases and J by 4 bases, with 13 bases left in between. The germline CDR1 and CDR2 sequences are SGHDN and FVKESK. The CDR3 totals 14 residues.

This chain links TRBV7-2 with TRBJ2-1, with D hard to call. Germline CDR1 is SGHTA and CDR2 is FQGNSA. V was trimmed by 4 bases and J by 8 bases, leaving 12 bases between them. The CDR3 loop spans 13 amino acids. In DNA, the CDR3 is TGTGCCAGCAGCTCCGCGCGTATCGATGAGCAGTTCTTC. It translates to CASSSARIDEQFF.

The CDR3: CASSWYGAKQETQYF. The CDR3 DNA reads as TGTGCCAGCAGCTGGTATGGGGCCAAGCAAGAGACCCAGTACTTC. The chain joins TRBV7-2 to TRBJ2-5, with D possibly TRBD1 on 5 matching bases. V shed 4 bases and J shed 2 bases, with 14 bases lying between them. Germline V CDR1 and CDR2: SGHTA, FQGNSA. The CDR3 extends over 15 amino acids.

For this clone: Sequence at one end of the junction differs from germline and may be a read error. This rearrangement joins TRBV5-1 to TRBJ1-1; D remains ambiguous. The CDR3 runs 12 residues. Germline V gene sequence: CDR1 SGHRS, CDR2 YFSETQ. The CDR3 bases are TGCGCCAGCAGGTTGGGTATCACTGAAGCTTTCTTT. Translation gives CASRLGITEAFF.

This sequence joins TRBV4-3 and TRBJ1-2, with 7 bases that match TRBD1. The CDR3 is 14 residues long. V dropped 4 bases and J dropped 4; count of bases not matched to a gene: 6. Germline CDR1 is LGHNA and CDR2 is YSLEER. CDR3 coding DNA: TGCGCCAGCAGCCCTACAGGGGAAGGCTATGGCTACACCTTC. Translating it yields CASSPTGEGYGYTF.

The CDR3: CASSALPGPQETQYF. Here the CDR3 DNA reads TGTGCCAGCAGCGCGCTACCGGGTCCACAAGAGACCCAGTACTTC. The J gene is TRBJ2-5, the V gene TRBV9; D not certain. The CDR3 has 15 amino acids. The V and J ends lost 3 bases and 2 bases respectively, with 14 bases between them. Germline loops: CDR1 SGDLS, CDR2 YYNGEE.

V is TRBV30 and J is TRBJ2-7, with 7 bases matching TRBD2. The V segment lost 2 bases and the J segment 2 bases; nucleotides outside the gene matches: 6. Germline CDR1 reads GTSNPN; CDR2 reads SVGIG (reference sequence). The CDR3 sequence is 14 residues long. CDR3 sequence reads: CAWSNGGRAYEQYF. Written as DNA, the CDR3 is TGTGCCTGGAGTAATGGCGGGAGAGCCTACGAGCAGTACTTC.

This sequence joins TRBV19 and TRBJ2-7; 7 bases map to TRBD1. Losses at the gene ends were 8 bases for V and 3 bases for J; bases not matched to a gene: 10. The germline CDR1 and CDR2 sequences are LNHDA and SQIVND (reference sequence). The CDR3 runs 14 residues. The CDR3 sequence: CASQTGTDSYEQYF. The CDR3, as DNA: TGTGCCAGTCAAACCGGGACAGACAGCTACGAGCAGTACTTC. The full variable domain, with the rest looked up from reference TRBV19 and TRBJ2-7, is DGGITQSPKYLFRKEGQNVTLSCEQNLNHDAMYWYRQDPGQGLRLIYYSQIVNDFQKGDIAEGYSVSREKKESFPLTVTSAQKNPTAFYLCASQTGTDSYEQYFGPGTRLTVT.

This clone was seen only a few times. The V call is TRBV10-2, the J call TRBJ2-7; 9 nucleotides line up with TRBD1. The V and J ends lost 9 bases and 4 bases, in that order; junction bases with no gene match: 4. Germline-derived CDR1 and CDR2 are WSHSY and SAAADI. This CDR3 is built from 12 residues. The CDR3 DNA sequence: TGCGCCAGTTGGGACAGGGAATACGAGCAGTACTTC. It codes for CASWDREYEQYF.